Given below is one TCR beta chain in context. The protocol was immunoSEQ multiplex PCR, while the TCRdb copy is restricted to in-frame clones and leaves out a portion. The table includes around 200,000 clones, 84% detected once. The data stem from a study of blood T cell repertoires in COVID-19. Germline loops: CDR1 LGHDT, CDR2 YNNKEL (reference sequence). V was pared by 2 bases and J by 0 bases, with 11 bases between. CDR3 length: 15 amino acids. The chain uses TRBV3-1 (or the pseudogene TRBV3-2) and TRBJ2-7, with D possibly TRBD2 on 5 matching bases. The sequenced sample was peripheral blood. The sequence came from a human donor in a cohort sampled during active COVID-19. CDR3: CASSQRAGVSYEQYF. The DNA of the CDR3 is TGTGCCAGCAGCCAAAGGGCCGGGGTCTCCTACGAGCAGTACTTC.